This entry lists 22 T cell receptor beta chains sequenced from one sample in a study of blood T cells in healthy people across ages. PCR was performed a second time for about 7 to 12 cycles using a sample-barcoded 5' primer and a J-beta primer mix. TCRdb redid the calling of the 5' RACE reads with MiXCR, one entry per CDR3 protein. The top ten clones hold over 10% of a sample with approximately 940,000 distinct CDR3 sequences, 45% to 50% of them seen once. Sequencing input: blood. The receptor set was obtained from a man aged 25 to 40 in good health.

This clonotype appeared a few times. CDR3 coding DNA: TGCGCCAGCAGCCAAGGACGAGGGGGGCCATACAATGAGCAGTTCTTC. Amino acid sequence: CASSQGRGGPYNEQFF. This chain uses TRBV4-3 with TRBJ2-1; D tentatively fits TRBD1 or TRBD2 (6 bases each). Germline CDR1 reads LGHNA; CDR2 reads YSLEER. This CDR3 contains 16 residues. V was clipped by 1 base and J by 4 bases, with 14 bases between them.

This clonotype was recorded a few times. The chain carries TRBV3-1 and TRBJ2-7; 7 bases agree with TRBD2. This CDR3 region has 15 residues. Germline CDR1 is LGHDT and CDR2 is YNNKEL (reference sequence). V was clipped by 1 base and J by 1 base; unmatched bases: 4. CDR3 nucleotide sequence: TGTGCCAGCAGCCAAGCTGGGCGGGGGTCCTACGAGCAGTACTTC. Its translation: CASSQAGRGSYEQYF.

The chain has TRBV25-1 and TRBJ2-3, with D possibly being TRBD1 (7 bases). Germline V gives CDR1 MGHDK, CDR2 SYGVNS. With 2 bases removed from V and 9 bases from J, the gap between germline ends came to 12 bases. CDR3 length: 13 amino acids. The CDR3 region is CASSESAGQTQYF. DNA for the CDR3: TGTGCCAGCAGTGAAAGCGCGGGACAGACGCAGTATTTT.

This chain connects TRBV2 to TRBJ2-2; 7 bases align to TRBD1. The V segment lost 5 bases and the J segment 5 bases; nucleotides outside the gene matches: 8. The germline V gene has CDR1 SNHLY and CDR2 FYNNEI. CDR3 length: 15 amino acids. The CDR3: CASSPRTGGTGELFF. The CDR3 coding sequence is TGTGCCAGCAGTCCTCGGACAGGTGGAACCGGGGAGCTGTTTTTT.

V usage is TRBV5-1 and J usage is TRBJ1-2; 8 nucleotides agree with TRBD1. The CDR3 loop spans 15 amino acids. The ends lost 4 bases at V and 0 bases at J; junction bases unmatched: 5. CDR1 and CDR2 from the germline V gene are SGHRS and YFSETQ. This CDR3 reads CASSDPTGANYGYTF. DNA of the CDR3: TGCGCCAGCAGCGACCCGACAGGGGCTAACTATGGCTACACCTTC. The full variable domain, in which reference TRBV5-1 and TRBJ1-2 provide the parts outside the CDR3, is KAGVTQTPRYLIKTRGQQVTLSCSPISGHRSVSWYQQTPGQGLQFLFEYFSETQRNKGNFPGRFSGRQFSNSRSEMNVSTLELGDSALYLCASSDPTGANYGYTFGSGTRLTVV.

The genes are TRBV12-3 or TRBV12-4 and TRBJ2-7; D is perhaps TRBD1 (5 bases). The CDR3 has 14 residues. V was cut by 5 bases and J by 1 base, with 12 bases left in between. CDR3 nucleotide sequence: TGTGCCAGCAGTCTACAGACAGAATCCTACGAGCAGTACTTC. It translates to CASSLQTESYEQYF.

The gene calls are TRBV12-3 or TRBV12-4 and TRBJ2-5; TRBD2 agrees at 11 bases. J gave up 2 bases and V 2 bases, and 13 bases lay outside the gene matches. The length of the CDR3 is 19 residues. The CDR3 DNA sequence: TGTGCCAGCAGTTTATATCGGAGGCCTAGCGGGGGGATTCAAGAGACCCAGTACTTC. It yields the protein CASSLYRRPSGGIQETQYF.

This clonotype has at least ten counts. This chain connects TRBV4-1 to TRBJ2-1; D may be TRBD2 (6 bases). The CDR3 sequence is 15 residues long. Trimming cost V 8 bases and J 2 bases, with 16 bases left between them. Looked up from germline, CDR1 is MGHRA and CDR2 is YSYEKL. The CDR3 spells CASRTTGVPYNEQFF. CDR3 in DNA: TGCGCCAGCCGGACTACTGGGGTGCCCTACAATGAGCAGTTCTTC.

The CDR3 sequence: CSAGEIRRHEQYF. CDR3 sequence (DNA): TGCAGTGCCGGAGAAATCAGGAGACACGAGCAGTACTTC. This rearrangement joins TRBV20-1 to TRBJ2-7, with D hard to call. The length of the CDR3 is 13 residues. Germline CDR1 is DFQATT and CDR2 is SNEGSKA (reference sequence). The V end was cut by 6 bases, the J end by 5 bases, with 17 bases between.

This clonotype was counted between two and nine times. The chain links TRBV6-1 to TRBJ2-7; D remains ambiguous. CDR3 length: 12 amino acids. Germline CDR1 MNHNS, CDR2 SASEGT. V gave up 3 bases and J gave up 3 bases, with 6 bases separating them. CDR3 amino acids: CASSERLYEQYF. CDR3 bases: TGTGCCAGCAGTGAGCGTCTCTACGAGCAGTACTTC.

CDR3 sequence: CASSLIGGARTEAFF. CDR3 sequence (DNA): TGTGCCAGCAGCTTAATCGGGGGCGCGAGGACTGAAGCTTTCTTT. This chain connects TRBV7-3 to TRBJ1-1, with D perhaps TRBD1 (6 bases). Germline CDR1 SGHTA, CDR2 FQGTGA. Trimming stripped 1 base from V and 5 bases from J, with 14 bases between. The CDR3 totals 15 residues.

V and J are TRBV9 and TRBJ1-2; no reliable D call. Germline V gene sequence: CDR1 SGDLS, CDR2 YYNGEE. The V and J ends lost 4 bases and 1 base respectively, with 14 bases between them. The CDR3 sequence is 15 residues long. The CDR3 nucleotides read TGTGCCAGCAGCCCCGGCCAGTCGGGTAACTATGGCTACACCTTC. Amino acids: CASSPGQSGNYGYTF.

This clonotype has only a few counts. The chain carries TRBV20-1 and TRBJ1-2; 10 bases agree with TRBD1. V lost 0 bases and J lost 2; bases outside the gene matches: 0. Looked up from germline, CDR1 is DFQATT and CDR2 is SNEGSKA (reference sequence). This CDR3 is 14 amino acids long. Here the CDR3 DNA reads TGCAGTGCTAGAGAGGGACAGGGGAACTATGGCTACACCTTC. Translating it yields CSAREGQGNYGYTF.

V and J are TRBV2 and TRBJ2-4; TRBD1 might be the D (5 bases). TRBJ2-7 explains the end of the DNA better; the J call may be wrong. Germline values: CDR1 SNHLY, CDR2 FYNNEI. The CDR3 is made up of 12 amino acids. The CDR3 region is CASTRTTYEQYF. CDR3 nucleotides: TGTGCCAGCACCCGGACAACCTACGAGCAGTACTTC.

The V gene is TRBV20-1, the J gene TRBJ1-5; a possible D gene is TRBD1 (6 bases). V shed 1 base and J shed 0 bases, with 10 bases lying between them. Germline V gives CDR1 DFQATT, CDR2 SNEGSKA (reference sequence). This CDR3 is 15 amino acids long. The CDR3 here is CSARVRGYSNQPQHF. In nucleotides, the CDR3 is TGCAGTGCTAGAGTCAGGGGATATAGCAATCAGCCCCAGCATTTT.

The gene calls are TRBV7-9 and TRBJ1-2; D is undetermined. With 0 bases removed from V and 4 bases from J, the gap between germline ends came to 15 bases. Germline-derived CDR1 and CDR2 are SEHNR and FQNEAQ (reference sequence). The CDR3 is 16 amino acids. The CDR3 protein is CASSLAGTESVYGYTF. The CDR3 DNA is TGTGCCAGCAGCTTAGCAGGAACCGAGTCAGTCTATGGCTACACCTTC.

V and J are TRBV6-2 or TRBV6-3 and TRBJ2-4; 15 bases agree with TRBD2. V gave up 7 bases and J gave up 15 bases; unmatched junction bases: 7. This CDR3 is 13 amino acids long. Germline V gene data show CDR1 as MNHEY and CDR2 as SVGEGT. CDR3 sequence reads: CASTAGLAGGSYF. In DNA form, the CDR3 reads TGTGCCAGCACCGCGGGACTAGCGGGAGGATCGTACTTC.

The chain combines TRBV30 with TRBJ2-7; TRBD1 aligns across 7 bases. J was trimmed by 2 bases and V by 5 bases; bases with no gene match: 6. Germline V lookup: CDR1 GTSNPN, CDR2 SVGIG (reference sequence). The CDR3 runs 13 residues. The CDR3 DNA follows: TGTGCCTGGGTCCGGGACAGCCCCTACGAGCAGTACTTC. Protein sequence: CAWVRDSPYEQYF.

CDR3 in amino acids: CSAIEGGTYTEAFF. DNA for the CDR3: TGCAGTGCTATTGAAGGGGGAACTTACACTGAAGCTTTCTTT. This chain links TRBV20-1 with TRBJ1-1; possible D gene TRBD1, 6 bases. The CDR3 totals 14 residues. V lost 4 bases and J lost 3, with 15 bases in between. Per germline, CDR1 DFQATT and CDR2 SNEGSKA (reference sequence).

This clonotype was found a few times. The chain combines TRBV10-3 with TRBJ1-2; D gene unclear. The length of the CDR3 is 14 residues. The V and J ends lost 3 bases and 6 bases respectively, with 14 bases between them. Germline CDR1 and CDR2: ENHRY and SYGVKD. In DNA, the CDR3 is TGTGCCATCAGTGATTCTTTATCTGGGGATGGCTACACCTTC. As protein: CAISDSLSGDGYTF.

The CDR3 nucleotides read TGTGCCAGCAGTCCATTTCAGGGTCCCAATTCACCCCTCCACTTT. Residues: CASSPFQGPNSPLHF. J is TRBJ1-6 and V is TRBV7-2; a possible D gene is TRBD1 (5 bases). From germline, CDR1 is SGHTA and CDR2 FQGNSA. The CDR3 length is 15 residues. Trimming removed 6 bases from V and 7 bases from J, with 16 bases in between.

This chain uses TRBV10-3 with TRBJ1-6, with D unclear. Per germline, CDR1 ENHRY and CDR2 SYGVKD. CDR3 size: 12 residues. Trimming took off 4 bases at V and 6 bases at J, with 4 bases between the two ends. The CDR3 DNA is TGTGCCATCAGTGCGGGTAATTCACCCCTCCACTTT. It encodes CAISAGNSPLHF.